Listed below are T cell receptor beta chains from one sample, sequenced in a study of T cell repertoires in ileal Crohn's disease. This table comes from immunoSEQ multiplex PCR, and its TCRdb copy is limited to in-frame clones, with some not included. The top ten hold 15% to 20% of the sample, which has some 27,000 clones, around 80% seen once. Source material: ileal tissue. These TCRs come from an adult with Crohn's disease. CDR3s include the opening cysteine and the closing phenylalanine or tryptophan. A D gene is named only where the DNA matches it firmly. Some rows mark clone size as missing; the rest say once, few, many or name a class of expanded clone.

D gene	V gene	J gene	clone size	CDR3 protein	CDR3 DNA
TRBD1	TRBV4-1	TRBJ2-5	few	CASSQGRLGQGFGQETQYF	TGCGCCAGCAGCCAGGGGAGATTGGGACAGGGGTTCGGCCAAGAGACCCAGTACTTC
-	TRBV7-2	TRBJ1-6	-	CASSLSPQQHNSPLHF	TGTGCCAGCAGCTTATCCCCTCAACAACATAATTCACCCCTCCACTTT
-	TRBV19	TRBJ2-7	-	CASSIMGSTYEQYF	TGTGCCAGTAGTATAATGGGGAGTACCTACGAGCAGTACTTC
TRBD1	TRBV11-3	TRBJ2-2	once	CASSPGTGDTGELFF	TGTGCCAGCAGCCCCGGGACAGGGGACACCGGGGAGCTGTTTTTT
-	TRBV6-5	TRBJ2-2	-	CATVQGSTGELFF	TGTGCCACAGTGCAGGGATCCACCGGGGAGCTGTTTTTT
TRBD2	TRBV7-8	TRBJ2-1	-	CASSLDVGLGSYNEQFF	TGTGCCAGCAGCTTAGACGTAGGACTAGGCTCCTACAATGAGCAGTTCTTC
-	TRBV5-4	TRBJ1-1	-	CASSRTPGSEAFF	TGTGCCAGCAGCCGCACACCAGGGTCCGAAGCTTTCTTT
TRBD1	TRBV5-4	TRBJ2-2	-	CASSLYRGLGGELFF	TGTGCCAGCAGCTTGTACAGGGGGCTCGGCGGGGAGCTGTTTTTT
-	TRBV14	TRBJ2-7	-	CASSYSGAEQYF	TGTGCCAGCAGTTACTCTGGGGCGGAGCAGTACTTC
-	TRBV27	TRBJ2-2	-	CASANSGELFF	TGTGCCAGCGCGAACTCCGGGGAGCTGTTTTTT
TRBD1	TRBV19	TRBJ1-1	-	CASSMGIGQGNTEAFF	TGTGCCAGTAGTATGGGAATTGGACAGGGAAACACTGAAGCTTTCTTT
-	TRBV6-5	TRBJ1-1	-	CASRRTVNTEAFF	TGTGCCAGCAGAAGGACAGTGAACACTGAAGCTTTCTTT
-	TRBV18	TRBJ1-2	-	CASSPRQGNYGYTF	TGTGCCAGCTCACCAAGGCAGGGGAACTATGGCTACACCTTC
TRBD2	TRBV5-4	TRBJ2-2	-	CASSRLTSVNTGELFF	TGTGCCAGCAGCCGCCTGACTAGCGTGAACACCGGGGAGCTGTTTTTT
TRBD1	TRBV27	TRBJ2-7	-	CASSLYWTGGHEQYF	TGTGCCAGCAGTTTATATTGGACAGGGGGCCACGAGCAGTACTTC
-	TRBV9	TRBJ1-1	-	CASSVSAQNTEAFF	TGTGCCAGCAGCGTCTCAGCGCAGAACACTGAAGCTTTCTTT
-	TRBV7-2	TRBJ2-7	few	CASSSELTAGVEQYF	TGTGCCAGCAGCTCCGAGCTCACGGCAGGGGTCGAGCAGTACTTC
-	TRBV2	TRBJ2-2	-	CASRGSGKVGELFF	TGTGCCAGCAGGGGGTCGGGGAAGGTCGGGGAGCTGTTTTTT
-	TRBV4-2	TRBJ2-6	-	CASSPGLVNSGANVLTF	TGTGCCAGCAGCCCGGGACTGGTGAACTCTGGGGCCAACGTCCTGACTTTC
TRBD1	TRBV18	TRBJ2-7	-	CASSRGQGIYEQYF	TGTGCCAGCTCACGGGGACAGGGCATCTACGAGCAGTACTTC
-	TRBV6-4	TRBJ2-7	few	CASSDPSGAYEQYF	TGTGCCAGCAGTGACCCATCAGGGGCCTACGAGCAGTACTTC
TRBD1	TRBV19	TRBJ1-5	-	CASGDSRRNQPQHF	TGTGCCAGTGGGGACAGTAGGCGCAATCAGCCCCAGCATTTT
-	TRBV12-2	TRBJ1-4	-	CASRLLLENEKLFF	TGTGCAAGTCGCTTATTACTTGAGAATGAAAAACTGTTTTTT
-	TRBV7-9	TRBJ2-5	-	CASSLPIGETQYF	TGTGCCAGCAGCTTACCTATCGGGGAGACCCAGTACTTC
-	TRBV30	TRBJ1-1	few	CAWSRPGEAFF	TGTGCCTGGAGTAGGCCAGGCGAAGCTTTCTTT
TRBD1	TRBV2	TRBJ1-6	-	CASGRSGTGGF	TGTGCCAGCGGCCGATCCGGGACAGGGGGTTTT
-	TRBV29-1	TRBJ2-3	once	CSVAGSDTQYF	TGCAGCGTTGCAGGGTCCGATACGCAGTATTTT
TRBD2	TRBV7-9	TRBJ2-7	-	CASSLSGTPYEQYF	TGTGCCAGCAGCCTCAGCGGGACCCCCTACGAGCAGTACTTC
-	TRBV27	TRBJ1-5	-	CASSFLNQPQHF	TGTGCCAGCAGTTTCCTAAATCAGCCCCAGCATTTT
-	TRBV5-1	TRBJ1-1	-	CASSLTSGNTEAFF	TGCGCCAGCAGCTTGACTTCCGGGAACACTGAAGCTTTCTTT
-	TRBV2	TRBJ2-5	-	CASLSYQETQYF	TGTGCCAGCCTAAGCTACCAAGAGACCCAGTACTTC
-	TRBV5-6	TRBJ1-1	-	CASSWTNTEAFF	TGTGCCAGCAGCTGGACAAACACTGAAGCTTTCTTT
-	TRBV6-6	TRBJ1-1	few	CASSSQGTEAFF	TGTGCCAGCAGTTCGCAGGGGACTGAAGCTTTCTTT
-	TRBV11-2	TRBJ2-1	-	CASSLEIRSGIEQFF	TGTGCCAGCAGCTTAGAGATTAGGTCGGGGATTGAGCAGTTCTTC
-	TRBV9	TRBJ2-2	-	CASSVGGGSTGELFF	TGTGCCAGCAGCGTTGGTGGGGGGTCTACCGGGGAGCTGTTTTTT
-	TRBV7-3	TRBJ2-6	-	CASSLGLPGANVLTF	TGTGCCAGCAGCTTAGGGCTCCCTGGGGCCAACGTCCTGACTTTC
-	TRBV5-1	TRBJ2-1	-	CASSLAGQTLNEQFF	TGCGCCAGCAGCTTGGCCGGACAGACCTTAAATGAGCAGTTCTTC
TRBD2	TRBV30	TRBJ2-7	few	CAWRVAGGLYEQYF	TGTGCCTGGAGAGTAGCGGGGGGGCTTTACGAGCAGTACTTC
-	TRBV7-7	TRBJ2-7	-	CASSPGGLSYEQYF	TGTGCTAGCAGCCCAGGGGGGCTCTCCTACGAGCAGTACTTC
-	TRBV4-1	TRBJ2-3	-	CASSQAGAGTDTQYF	TGCGCCAGCAGCCAGGCGGGGGCTGGTACAGATACGCAGTATTTT
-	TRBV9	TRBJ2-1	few	CASSPLGGRNEQFF	TGTGCCAGCAGCCCTCTGGGGGGGCGGAATGAGCAGTTCTTC
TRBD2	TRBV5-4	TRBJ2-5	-	CASSLVGGETQYF	TGTGCCAGCAGCTTGGTGGGAGGGGAGACCCAGTACTTC
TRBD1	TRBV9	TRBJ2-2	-	CASSGTGNTGELFF	TGTGCCAGCAGCGGGACAGGGAACACCGGGGAGCTGTTTTTT
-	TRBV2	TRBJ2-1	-	CASNRDPYNEQFF	TGTGCCAGCAACCGGGATCCCTACAATGAGCAGTTCTTC
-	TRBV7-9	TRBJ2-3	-	CASSLVASADTQYF	TGTGCCAGCAGCTTAGTCGCCAGCGCAGATACGCAGTATTTT
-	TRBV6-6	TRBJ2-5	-	CASSYSGEGSETQYF	TGTGCCAGCAGTTACTCTGGTGAGGGCTCAGAGACCCAGTACTTC
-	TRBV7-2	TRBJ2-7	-	CASSPIGGLSYEQYF	TGTGCCAGCAGCCCGATCGGGGGTCTCTCCTACGAGCAGTACTTC
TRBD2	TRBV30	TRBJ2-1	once	CAWRGTSNEQFF	TGTGCCTGGAGAGGGACTAGCAATGAGCAGTTCTTC
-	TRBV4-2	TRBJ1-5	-	CASSQELGASNQPQHF	TGTGCCAGCAGCCAAGAATTAGGGGCCAGCAATCAGCCCCAGCATTTT
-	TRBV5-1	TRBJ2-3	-	CASSTDSYTQYF	TGCGCCAGCAGCACGGACAGCTATACGCAGTATTTT
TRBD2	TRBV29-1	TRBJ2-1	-	CSVEGLGDYSNEQFF	TGCAGCGTTGAAGGATTGGGGGACTATTCCAATGAGCAGTTCTTC
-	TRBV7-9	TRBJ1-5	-	CASSDGPNQPQHF	TGTGCCAGCAGCGATGGGCCGAATCAGCCCCAGCATTTT